Listed below are T cell receptor beta chains from one sample, sequenced in a study of shared clonotypes between healthy human individuals. TCRdb's copy holds only in-frame clones and misses some; the assay was immunoSEQ multiplex PCR. Among about 520,000 clones listed, approximately 78% were seen once. What was sequenced was PBMCs. The origin of the receptors is a woman aged 40 to 49 in good health. Some clones in this sample may be carry-over from other donors' samples. The CDR3 runs from the conserved cysteine through the conserved F or W. The D gene is left open where the match is weak. The size field is filled for only some rows; it gives once, few, many or a size class.

V gene	D gene	clone size	J gene	CDR3 length	CDR3 DNA	CDR3 protein
TRBV18	TRBD1	once	TRBJ2-5	14	TGTGCCAGCTCACCTTGGACAGGGAAGGAGACCCAGTACTTC	CASSPWTGKETQYF
TRBV10-3	NA	NA	TRBJ1-2	17	TGTGCCATCAGTGAGAACAGGGTGTCGGGAGTTGGGTATGGCTACACCTTC	CAISENRVSGVGYGYTF
TRBV15	NA	NA	TRBJ2-1	12	TGTGCCACCTCGGAGGCCGGGAATGAGCAGTTCTTC	CATSEAGNEQFF
TRBV6-1	NA	NA	TRBJ2-7	14	TGTGCCAGCAGTGAAAGACTCCCTAGTTACGAGCAGTACTTC	CASSERLPSYEQYF
TRBV7-2	TRBD1	few	TRBJ2-7	14	TGTGCCAGCAGCCCGACAGGGACCTGGTACGAGCAGTACTTC	CASSPTGTWYEQYF
TRBV10-3	NA	NA	TRBJ1-4	14	TGTGCCATCAGTGCGGTTCAAAGGGGTGAAAAACTGTTTTTT	CAISAVQRGEKLFF
TRBV28	TRBD1	NA	TRBJ2-7	14	TGTGCCAGCAGTTTATCCGACAGGGCTTCCGCACTGTACTTC	CASSLSDRASALYF
TRBV4-2	TRBD1	NA	TRBJ1-5	15	TGTGCCAGCAGCCAATCGGACAGGGGCAATCAGCCCCAGCATTTT	CASSQSDRGNQPQHF
TRBV10-3	NA	NA	TRBJ1-5	13	TGTGCCATAGCGAGTGCCGGGAATCAGCCCCAGCATTTT	CAIASAGNQPQHF
TRBV6-4	TRBD2	NA	TRBJ2-1	16	TGTGCCAGCAGTGAAAAGGCGGGAGACTCCTACAATGAGCAGTTCTTC	CASSEKAGDSYNEQFF
TRBV4-1	NA	NA	TRBJ2-7	14	TGCGCCAGCAGCCAACCCCCAGGGAAAAACGAGCAGTACTTC	CASSQPPGKNEQYF
TRBV14	TRBD2	NA	TRBJ2-3	15	TGTGCCAGCAGCCAACCTGGACTAGCTTCAGATACGCAGTATTTT	CASSQPGLASDTQYF
TRBV7-3	TRBD2	NA	TRBJ2-1	16	TGTGCCAGCAGCCAATTCGTAGCGGGAGGAAACAATGAGCAGTTCTTC	CASSQFVAGGNNEQFF
TRBV11-2	NA	many	TRBJ1-1	14	TGTGCCAGCAGCCCAGGAGGAGGGGTGGCTGAAGCTTTCTTT	CASSPGGGVAEAFF
TRBV28	NA	NA	TRBJ1-4	14	TGTGCCAGCAGCTTAGGACAGATGTATGAAAAACTGTTTTTT	CASSLGQMYEKLFF
TRBV27	TRBD2	once	TRBJ2-1	15	TGTGCCAGCAGTTTACTAGCGGGAGTCGGAACTGAGCAGTTCTTC	CASSLLAGVGTEQFF
TRBV27	TRBD1	many	TRBJ1-1	14	TGTGCCAGCAGTTTACGAGGGGGCGTCACTGAAGCTTTCTTT	CASSLRGGVTEAFF
TRBV5-4	TRBD2	NA	TRBJ2-5	16	TGTGCCAGCAGCTCCGGACTAGCGGGAGGTGGAGAGACCCAGTACTTC	CASSSGLAGGGETQYF
TRBV29-1	NA	NA	TRBJ2-7	12	TGCAGCGTTGAGGGACCTGGCTACGAGCAGTACTTC	CSVEGPGYEQYF
TRBV28	NA	NA	TRBJ2-1	10	TGTGCCAGCAGAGACAATGAGCAGTTCTTC	CASRDNEQFF
TRBV19	NA	many	TRBJ2-2	16	TGTGCCAGTACCCCGGACTGGTTTCGAAACACCGGGGAGCTGTTTTTT	CASTPDWFRNTGELFF
TRBV20-1	NA	NA	TRBJ2-7	10	TGCAGTGCGGAGCGCTACGAGCAGTACTTC	CSAERYEQYF
TRBV9	TRBD1	NA	TRBJ2-1	15	TGTGCCAGCAGCGTAGTGGGACAGGGGCTCAATGAGCAGTTCTTC	CASSVVGQGLNEQFF
TRBV25-1	TRBD2	NA	TRBJ2-3	17	TGTGCCAGCAGTGAATCCCGGACTAGCGGGAGTTCAGATACGCAGTATTTT	CASSESRTSGSSDTQYF
TRBV9	TRBD2	NA	TRBJ2-1	15	TGTGCCAGCAGCGTAGGCGGCGGGAGGGCCAATGAGCAGTTCTTC	CASSVGGGRANEQFF
TRBV14	TRBD2	NA	TRBJ2-2	12	TGTGCCAGCAGCCTCATTAGCGGGAAGCTGTTTTTT	CASSLISGKLFF
TRBV7-2	TRBD1	NA	TRBJ1-2	15	TGTGCCAGCAGCTTAGAACGGACAGGGAACTATGGCTACACCTTC	CASSLERTGNYGYTF
TRBV5-1	TRBD2	NA	TRBJ2-7	15	TGCGCCAGCAGCAAACTAGCGGGGAGCTCCTACGAGCAGTACTTC	CASSKLAGSSYEQYF
TRBV5-1	NA	NA	TRBJ2-5	15	TGCGCCAGCAGCTTGGCCGGCGAGGGATCTGGGACCCAGTACTTC	CASSLAGEGSGTQYF
TRBV11-3	NA	NA	TRBJ2-1	17	TGTGCCAGCAGCTTACAGGGCTCGGAGGCCTCCTACAATGAGCAGTTCTTC	CASSLQGSEASYNEQFF
TRBV19	TRBD1	NA	TRBJ2-1	15	TGTGCCAGTAGTATCGGACAGGGGGCGTGGAATGAGCAGTTCTTC	CASSIGQGAWNEQFF
TRBV5-4	NA	NA	TRBJ2-1	15	TGTGCCAGCAGCTTGGACTACCGAAACTACAATGAGCAGTTCTTC	CASSLDYRNYNEQFF
TRBV5-1	NA	few	TRBJ2-5	16	TGCGCCAGCAGGTGGGGCCCAGCGGCGGGACAAGAGACCCAGTACTTC	CASRWGPAAGQETQYF
TRBV6-1	TRBD1	NA	TRBJ2-1	15	TGTGCCTCAACCCTCGGACAGGAGTCCACCAATGAGCAGTTCTTC	CASTLGQESTNEQFF
TRBV6-1	NA	few	TRBJ2-7	12	TGTGCCAGCAGTGAAGCAAGGGACGAGCAGTACTTC	CASSEARDEQYF
TRBV29-1	NA	NA	TRBJ1-1	13	TGCAGCGTTAGGACTGGAGGGAACACTGAAGCTTTCTTT	CSVRTGGNTEAFF
TRBV27	NA	NA	TRBJ2-5	13	TGTGCCAGCAGTTTCCGGCCGGAAGAGACCCAGTACTTC	CASSFRPEETQYF
TRBV19	NA	NA	TRBJ2-1	15	TGTGCCAGTAGTATAGATCCTGGACATTACAATGAGCAGTTCTTC	CASSIDPGHYNEQFF
TRBV7-7	NA	NA	TRBJ2-5	13	TGTGCTAGCAGCTTAGCCGGGGTGGAGACCCAGTACTTC	CASSLAGVETQYF
TRBV7-7	NA	few	TRBJ2-1	13	TGTGCTAGCAGCTTGATGGACTCCGTTGAGCAGTTCTTC	CASSLMDSVEQFF
TRBV7-2	NA	NA	TRBJ2-7	13	TGTGCCAGCAGCATTAGAGGGGGGCGTGAGCAGTACTTC	CASSIRGGREQYF
TRBV29-1	NA	NA	TRBJ1-2	13	TGCAGCGTTGGAACTGGACACCTCTATGGCTACACCTTC	CSVGTGHLYGYTF
TRBV29-1	NA	NA	TRBJ1-2	11	TGCAGCGTTGAAGTGGCCTCTGGCTACACCTTC	CSVEVASGYTF
TRBV5-4	TRBD2	NA	TRBJ2-1	15	TGTGCCAGCAGCAGGGGGACTAGCGGGACCAATGAGCAGTTCTTC	CASSRGTSGTNEQFF
TRBV29-1	TRBD2	NA	TRBJ2-1	13	TGCAGCCCGGGACTAGCGGGTGGCAATGAGCAGTTCTTC	CSPGLAGGNEQFF
TRBV18	TRBD2	NA	TRBJ2-1	15	TGTGCCAGCTCACCAGTCGGCCTAGCGGACAATGAGCAGTTCTTC	CASSPVGLADNEQFF
TRBV7-2	NA	NA	TRBJ2-2	15	TGTGCCAGCAGCCTTTTCGTAGGGCCGGTCCGGGAGCTGTTTTTT	CASSLFVGPVRELFF
TRBV18	NA	NA	TRBJ2-1	14	TGTGCCAGCTCACCCCAGACTAGTGGCAATGAGCAGTTCTTC	CASSPQTSGNEQFF
TRBV6-1	NA	NA	TRBJ1-5	12	TGTGCCTATGGGGGGGCAGGTCAGCCCCAGCATTTT	CAYGGAGQPQHF
TRBV30	TRBD1	NA	TRBJ2-7	13	TGTGCCTGGATAAAAGGGGGCGGGTACGAGCAGTACTTC	CAWIKGGGYEQYF
TRBV30	NA	NA	TRBJ2-1	11	TGTGCCTGGATGGAGAGGTATGAGCAGTTCTTC	CAWMERYEQFF
TRBV5-4	TRBD2	few	TRBJ2-1	17	TGTGCCAGAAACTTGACGACTAATGGACTAGCGGGCAATGAGCAGTTCTTC	CARNLTTNGLAGNEQFF
TRBV7-9	NA	NA	TRBJ2-7	15	TGTGCCAGCAGCTTAGCTAAGATTAGCTCCTACGAGCAGTACTTC	CASSLAKISSYEQYF
TRBV19	NA	NA	TRBJ2-5	15	TGTGCCAGTAGTCCGGGACGTCCTTCGGGGGAGACCCAGTACTTC	CASSPGRPSGETQYF
TRBV4-2	TRBD2	once	TRBJ2-3	19	TGTGCCAGCAGCCAAACTGGGACTAGCGGGTGGGCTAGCACAGATACGCAGTATTTT	CASSQTGTSGWASTDTQYF
TRBV19	TRBD1	NA	TRBJ2-3	13	TGTGCCAGCACCGACAGGGTGGCAGATACGCAGTATTTT	CASTDRVADTQYF
TRBV11-2	TRBD1	few	TRBJ1-4	15	TGTGCCAGCACCTTGACAGGGGGCCAAGGGGAAAAACTGTTTTTT	CASTLTGGQGEKLFF
TRBV7-2	NA	NA	TRBJ1-4	15	TGTGCCAGCAGCCCCCGTTGGGCAACTAATGAAAAACTGTTTTTT	CASSPRWATNEKLFF